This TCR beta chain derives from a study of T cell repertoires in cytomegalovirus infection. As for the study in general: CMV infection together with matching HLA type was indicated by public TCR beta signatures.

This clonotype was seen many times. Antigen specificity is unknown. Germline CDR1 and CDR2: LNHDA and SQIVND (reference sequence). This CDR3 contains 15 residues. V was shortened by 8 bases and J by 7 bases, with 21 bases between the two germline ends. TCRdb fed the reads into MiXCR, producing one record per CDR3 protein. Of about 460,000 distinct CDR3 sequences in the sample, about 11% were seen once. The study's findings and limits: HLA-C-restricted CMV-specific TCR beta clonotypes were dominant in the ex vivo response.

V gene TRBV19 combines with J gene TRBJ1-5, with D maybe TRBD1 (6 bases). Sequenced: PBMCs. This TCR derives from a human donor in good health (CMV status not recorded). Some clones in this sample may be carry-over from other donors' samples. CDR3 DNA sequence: TGTGCCAGTTGTACCGGGACAAAGAAATACCAGCCCCAGCATTTT. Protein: CASCTGTKKYQPQHF.